Below are 10 T cell receptor beta chains sequenced from a single sample in a study of T cells in women clearing cervical HPV infection. Profiled with immunoSEQ multiplex PCR; TCRdb holds only in-frame clones, not every one. Its table records under 30,000 clones. The source material was blood buffy coat. These receptors came from a woman aged 18 to 75 with a cervical HPV16 infection that either progressed to CIN3+ or cleared (not recorded which).

With regard to this clone: The DNA ends 3 residues before the CDR3 does, and the rest of the CDR3 is filled in from the germline J gene. The chain uses TRBV5-1 and TRBJ2-3; 8 bases agree with TRBD1. CDR1 is SGHRS and CDR2 is YFSETQ in the germline V gene. This CDR3 has 14 residues. After removal of 2 bases from V and 6 bases from J, the junction contained 5 bases not matched to a gene. CDR3 bases read: TGCGCCAGCAGCTTTCAGGGGGCTGGGGATACG. Its protein is CASSFQGAGDT. In full, the CDR3 reads CASSFQGAGDTQYF.

Of note for this clone: With the read ending 3 residues before the CDR3 end, the germline J gene is used to fill in that end. The J gene is TRBJ2-1, the V gene TRBV20-1; a weak D match, TRBD1 (5 bases). Germline lookup yields CDR1 DFQATT and CDR2 SNEGSKA (reference sequence). This CDR3 is 14 amino acids long. V lost 0 bases and J 9 bases, leaving 15 bases between the germline ends. The CDR3 loop is CSARDMKGKGEQFF. Incomplete CDR3 DNA: TGCAGTGCTAGAGATATGAAGGGGAAGGGTGAG.

About this clone itself: Read sequence stops 3 residues before the CDR3 end, and the germline J gene provides the missing end. This chain links TRBV5-6 with TRBJ2-3; D not certain. CDR1 and CDR2 (germline): SGHDT, YYEEEE. This CDR3 is 12 amino acids long. The V end was cut by 1 base, the J end by 4 bases, with 4 bases between. Incomplete CDR3 DNA: TGTGCCAGCAGCTTGACTCCAGATACG. Amino acids: CASSLTPDT. The entire CDR3 protein is CASSLTPDTQYF.

About this clone: One end of the junction varies from germline; a read error may be responsible. The chain's CDR3 is CASSPGGTSGTGELFF. The sequenced part of the CDR3 DNA is TGTGCTAGCAGCCCGGGGGGGACTAGCGGCACCGGGGAG. The V gene is TRBV7-7, the J gene TRBJ2-2; 11 nucleotides line up with TRBD2. The read comes to an end 3 residues before the CDR3 does, leaving the germline J gene to fill in the end. Germline V gives CDR1 SSHAT, CDR2 FNYEAQ (reference sequence). CDR3 length: 16 residues.

This clone is medium-sized by frequency. The read finishes 3 residues shy of the CDR3 end, and the germline J gene is used to complete it. This chain connects TRBV5-1 to TRBJ2-4; TRBD2 is a possible D gene (6 bases). CDR3 size: 17 residues. CDR1 and CDR2 (germline): SGHRS, YFSETQ. The V end was cut by 4 bases, the J end by 0 bases, with 17 bases between. The CDR3 reads CASSPGVQTGAKNIQYF. The CDR3 bases that were read are TGCGCCAGCAGCCCGGGGGTCCAAACAGGAGCCAAAAACATT.

Notes on this clone: The read terminates 3 residues ahead of where the CDR3 ends, so the germline J gene completes it. The V and J genes are TRBV5-1 and TRBJ1-1, with D tentatively TRBD1 (5 bases). Between the trimmed V and J ends, which lost 4 bases and 0 bases, there was a span of 13 bases. Germline lookup yields CDR1 SGHRS and CDR2 YFSETQ. The CDR3 runs to 15 residues. The CDR3 bases that were read are TGCGCCAGCAGCCGCACCGACAGTCTGAACACTGAA. Translating it yields CASSRTDSLNTE. The CDR3 in full is CASSRTDSLNTEAFF.

Turning to this clone: The read comes to an end 3 residues before the CDR3 does, leaving the germline J gene to fill in the end. The rearrangement joins TRBV20-1 to TRBJ1-1, with 10 bases aligning to TRBD1. V was clipped by 1 base and J by 0 bases; unmatched bases: 5. Germline V gene lookup returns CDR1 DFQATT and CDR2 SNEGSKA (reference sequence). CDR3 length: 16 amino acids. The CDR3 loop reads CSARGQGAPVNTEAFF. The CDR3 DNA, read in part, is TGCAGTGCTAGAGGACAGGGGGCGCCGGTGAACACTGAA.

On this clone itself: The read stops 3 residues short of the end of the CDR3; the missing end is completed from the germline J gene. The chain links TRBV7-2 to TRBJ2-7; no clear D. The CDR3 length is 13 residues. Deletions cut 1 base from V and 4 bases from J, with 8 bases between. Germline V gene lookup returns CDR1 SGHTA and CDR2 FQGNSA. CDR3 in amino acids: CASSLEFGYEQYF. The sequenced part of the CDR3 DNA is TGTGCCAGCAGCTTAGAGTTCGGTTACGAG.

Worth noting for this clone: The observed sequence ends 3 residues before the CDR3 terminus, with the missing tail filled in from the germline J gene. V usage is TRBV7-9 and J usage is TRBJ2-5; the D gene is possibly TRBD1 (5 bases). CDR3 length equals 12 residues. Germline lookup yields CDR1 SEHNR and CDR2 FQNEAQ (reference sequence). V lost 5 bases, J lost 5 bases, and 9 bases lay in between. The sequenced part of the CDR3 DNA is TGTGCCAGCAGCCTCTCAGGGGAGACC. Translated, it gives CASSLSGET. The entire CDR3 reads CASSLSGETQYF.

Details on this clone: Read coverage stops 3 residues before the CDR3 terminus; the germline J gene supplies the remainder. The chain has TRBV5-1 and TRBJ1-1; D remains ambiguous. Germline V gene lookup returns CDR1 SGHRS and CDR2 YFSETQ. The CDR3 has 14 residues. V lost 0 bases to trimming and J lost 1 base, with 7 bases between them. The covered CDR3 bases are TGCGCCAGCAGCTTGGCCCCAGGGAACACTGAA. Translation gives CASSLAPGNTE. In full, the CDR3 is CASSLAPGNTEAFF.